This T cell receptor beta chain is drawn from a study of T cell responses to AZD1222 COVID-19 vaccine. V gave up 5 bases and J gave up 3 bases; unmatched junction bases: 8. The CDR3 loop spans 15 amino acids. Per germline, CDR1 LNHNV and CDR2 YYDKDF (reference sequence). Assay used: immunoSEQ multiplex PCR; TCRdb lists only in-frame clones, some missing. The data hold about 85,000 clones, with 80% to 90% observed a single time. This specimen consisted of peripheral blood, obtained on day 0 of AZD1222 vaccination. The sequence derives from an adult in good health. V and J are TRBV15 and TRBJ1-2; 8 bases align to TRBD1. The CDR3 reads CATSQSLTGDYGYTF. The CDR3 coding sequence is TGTGCCACCAGCCAATCTTTGACAGGGGACTATGGCTACACCTTC.